Detailed here is one T cell receptor beta chain. Germline V lookup: CDR1 MDHEN, CDR2 SYDVKM. The length of the CDR3 is 19 residues. After removal of 2 bases from V and 0 bases from J, the junction contained 12 bases not matched to a gene. The data were produced by immunoSEQ multiplex PCR, yet TCRdb's version contains in-frame clones alone and is incomplete. The table shows 250,000 or so clones, with about 90% occurring only once. This sample is drawn from a study of blood T cell repertoires in COVID-19. Whole-study context: Collection of acute and convalescent COVID-19 samples took place in the United States, Italy and Spain.

The rearrangement joins TRBV28 to TRBJ1-5; 8 nucleotides agree with TRBD1. The clonotype comes from a woman aged 60-75 years with acute or convalescent COVID-19. The sequenced sample consisted of peripheral blood. Here the CDR3 DNA reads TGTGCCAGCAGTTTAGACGACAGGGGAAGGGTTTATAGCAATCAGCCCCAGCATTTT. Translated: CASSLDDRGRVYSNQPQHF.